These 10 T cell receptor beta chains were all obtained from the same sample, sequenced in a study of CD8 T cells in ankylosing spondylitis. Via MiXCR, TCRdb re-called the 5' RACE reads, giving one row per CDR3 protein. The sample contains some 140,000 distinct CDR3 sequences, 5.5% to 7.5% of which appear only once. Source material: blood, either unsorted or a sorted T cell fraction (not recorded which). These receptor sequences come from a female donor with ankylosing spondylitis or in good health (not recorded which).

Ten or more counts support this clonotype. The chain has TRBV20-1 and TRBJ2-2; D tentatively reads TRBD1 or TRBD2 (6 bases each). V lost 6 bases, J lost 3 bases, and 20 bases lay in between. CDR1 and CDR2 from the germline V gene are DFQATT and SNEGSKA (reference sequence). This CDR3 spans 16 amino acids. The CDR3 sequence: CSAFGGGHTYTGELFF. DNA for the CDR3: TGCAGTGCGTTCGGGGGCGGACACACTTACACCGGGGAGCTGTTTTTT.

This clonotype was counted ten times or more. The chain couples TRBV20-1 to TRBJ1-4; D remains ambiguous. The ends were cut back, 0 bases at V and 4 bases at J, with 15 bases in the middle. The CDR3 is 16 residues long. CDR1 and CDR2 from the germline V gene are DFQATT and SNEGSKA (reference sequence). In nucleotides, the CDR3 is TGCAGTGCTAGAGACTCCGGTCAGAAGTATAATGAAAAACTGTTTTTT. Translating gives CSARDSGQKYNEKLFF.

The genes are TRBV18 and TRBJ1-2, with D perhaps matching TRBD1 (6 bases). Germline V gives CDR1 KGHSH, CDR2 LQKENI. The CDR3 sequence is 14 residues long. Trimming removed 3 bases from V and 4 bases from J, with 12 bases in between. In DNA form, the CDR3 reads TGTGCCAGCTCACCTGGGGGCCAGCCCTATGGCTACACCTTC. Protein product: CASSPGGQPYGYTF. The variable domain in full, completed from reference TRBV18 and TRBJ1-2, reads NAGVMQNPRHLVRRRGQEARLRCSPMKGHSHVYWYRQLPEEGLKFMVYLQKENIIDESGMPKERFSAEFPKEGPSILRIQQVVRGDSAAYFCASSPGGQPYGYTFGSGTRLTVV.

V gene TRBV27 combines with J gene TRBJ1-2; D remains unclear. Deletions cut 3 bases from V and 2 bases from J, with 13 bases between. Germline V lookup: CDR1 MNHEY, CDR2 SMNVEV (reference sequence). The CDR3 covers 15 residues. As DNA, the CDR3 is TGTGCCAGCAGTTTTGACGCTCAAGGGAACTATGGCTACACCTTC. It translates to CASSFDAQGNYGYTF.

This clonotype was recorded at least ten times. V gene TRBV7-2 combines with J gene TRBJ2-1, with 10 bases lining up with TRBD1. The CDR3 totals 15 residues. V was clipped by 1 base and J by 6 bases; unmatched bases: 3. Germline V lookup: CDR1 SGHTA, CDR2 FQGNSA. CDR3 sequence: CASSLVGQGPNEQFF. In DNA, the CDR3 is TGTGCCAGCAGCTTAGTGGGACAGGGGCCCAATGAGCAGTTCTTC.

Ten or more counts support this clonotype. The chain links TRBV29-1 to TRBJ2-7; 11 bases are shared with TRBD2. J was trimmed by 3 bases and V by 7 bases; bases with no gene match: 11. CDR1 is SQVTM and CDR2 is ANQGSEA in the germline V gene. The CDR3 is 15 amino acids. The CDR3 loop reads CSAELAGAPNYEQYF. The CDR3, as DNA: TGCAGCGCCGAACTAGCGGGGGCCCCCAACTACGAGCAGTACTTC.

This clonotype came up many times. The chain recombines TRBV20-1 with TRBJ1-1; TRBD1 agrees at 11 bases. With 6 bases clipped from V and 7 bases from J, the junction kept 4 bases outside the gene matches. This CDR3 is 12 amino acids long. Germline CDR1 and CDR2: DFQATT and SNEGSKA (reference sequence). CDR3: CSARTGGLEAFF. The CDR3 DNA sequence: TGCAGTGCACGGACAGGGGGCCTTGAAGCTTTCTTT.

This clonotype showed up many times. V usage is TRBV11-1 and J usage is TRBJ2-7; D may match TRBD1 or TRBD2 (6 bases each). Germline values: CDR1 SGHAT, CDR2 FQDESV (reference sequence). Trimming took 6 bases from V and 0 from J, leaving 24 bases between them. There are 18 residues in the CDR3. CDR3 region: CASSKEQVGGLFSYEQYF. The CDR3, as DNA: TGTGCCAGCAGTAAAGAACAAGTCGGGGGCCTCTTCTCCTACGAGCAGTACTTC.

This clonotype occurred many times. The chain combines TRBV29-1 with TRBJ2-3; no definite D call. There are 13 residues in the CDR3. CDR1 SQVTM and CDR2 ANQGSEA come from the germline V gene. The V and J ends lost 4 bases and 6 bases respectively, with 14 bases between them. CDR3 nucleotides: TGCAGCGTTGGAGGCCGGGCCAGCGATACGCAGTATTTT. It codes for CSVGGRASDTQYF.

V is TRBV5-1 and J is TRBJ2-5; D is perhaps TRBD1 (5 bases). Trimming pared 2 bases from V and 0 bases from J, leaving 5 bases between. The CDR3 totals 13 residues. Germline CDR1 is SGHRS and CDR2 is YFSETQ. The CDR3 loop reads CASSLQDQETQYF. As DNA, the CDR3 is TGCGCCAGCAGCTTACAGGACCAAGAGACCCAGTACTTC.